This TCR beta chain originates from a study of blood T cell repertoires in COVID-19. In the study overall: T cells, B-cell-depleted T cells, or PBMCs provided the cDNA or gDNA that served as material.

The germline gives CDR1 SGDLS, CDR2 YYNGEE. This CDR3 spans 15 amino acids. J lost 5 bases, V lost 4 bases, and 9 bases had no gene match. Using immunoSEQ multiplex PCR, the repertoire was profiled, and TCRdb retains in-frame clones only, with some absent. The repertoire holds fewer than 250,000 clones, with under 85% as singletons. Donors were grouped by their self-reported clinical history. Either two negative PCRs, clearance, or symptom resolution qualified Cohort 3 donors as recovered. The rearrangement joins TRBV9 to TRBJ2-7; 10 positions match TRBD1. This receptor was identified in a man aged 60 to 69 who had recovered from COVID-19. The source material was PBMCs or T cells enriched from blood (not recorded which). The CDR3 is CASSSRTGGSNEQYF. CDR3 coding DNA: TGTGCCAGCAGCTCGCGGACAGGGGGATCTAACGAGCAGTACTTC.